These T cell receptor beta chains were read from a single sample in a study of shared clonotypes between healthy human individuals. TCRdb's copy holds only in-frame clones and misses some; the assay was immunoSEQ multiplex PCR. The sample carries tens of thousands of clones, 50% to 70% recorded once. Sequencing was performed on memory CD8+ T cells sorted from blood. The source is a man under 40 in good health. Each CDR3 is given with its conserved first and last residue. Size is stated for part of the rows, as once, few or many counts, or as a class when the clone is expanded.

clone size: NA; V gene: TRBV4-1; CDR3 protein: CASSRVAGSGANVLTF
clone size: NA; V gene: TRBV7-6; CDR3 protein: CASSPHGEKLFF
clone size: few; V gene: TRBV6-1; CDR3 protein: CASSEAFSGANVLTF
clone size: NA; V gene: TRBV28; CDR3 protein: CASSSRLAGGPEQYF
clone size: NA; V gene: TRBV19; CDR3 protein: CASSPWTSGRTYEQYF
clone size: NA; V gene: TRBV6-1; CDR3 protein: CASSEAGGPMGTEAFF
clone size: NA; V gene: TRBV28; CDR3 protein: CASRHQTGLVFF
clone size: NA; V gene: TRBV5-5; CDR3 protein: CASSLSRQVGGIDEQFF
clone size: NA; V gene: TRBV9; CDR3 protein: CASSAFGTPTYEQYF
clone size: NA; V gene: TRBV6-5; CDR3 protein: CASSPRWSVKTQYF
clone size: NA; V gene: TRBV7-6; CDR3 protein: CASSLHLQETQYF
clone size: NA; V gene: TRBV4-3; CDR3 protein: CASSQEVWSGTGGGNEQFF
clone size: NA; V gene: TRBV28; CDR3 protein: CASTGTSGRNSYEQYF
clone size: NA; V gene: TRBV2; CDR3 protein: CASSEIPLGGTGELFF
clone size: few; V gene: TRBV5-1; CDR3 protein: CASSFDYQGRETQYF
clone size: NA; V gene: TRBV11-2; CDR3 protein: CASSGLSALYEQFF
clone size: NA; V gene: TRBV15; CDR3 protein: CATSRGTVNTEAFF
clone size: NA; V gene: TRBV14; CDR3 protein: CASSQGSGDYGYTF
clone size: NA; V gene: TRBV6-5; CDR3 protein: CASSRQGGSYNEQFF
clone size: NA; V gene: TRBV7-9; CDR3 protein: CASSPEWGASGWETQYF
clone size: few; V gene: TRBV29-1; CDR3 protein: CSVLGGSRDGDTQYF
clone size: NA; V gene: TRBV6-5; CDR3 protein: CASSLAAGLNTEAFF
clone size: many; V gene: TRBV7-8; CDR3 protein: CASSLGYRGREDEKLFF
clone size: many; V gene: TRBV2; CDR3 protein: CASSEGRGSTDTQYF
clone size: many; V gene: TRBV7-2; CDR3 protein: CASSYAAYEQYF
clone size: NA; V gene: TRBV4-1; CDR3 protein: CASSQTNTGELFF
clone size: NA; V gene: TRBV2; CDR3 protein: CASLRGYEQYF
clone size: few; V gene: TRBV7-8; CDR3 protein: CASSLANAGQHNEQFF
clone size: few; V gene: TRBV25-1; CDR3 protein: CASSRGADYEQYF
clone size: NA; V gene: TRBV5-1; CDR3 protein: CAGPDRRNKGGTEAFF
clone size: NA; V gene: TRBV2; CDR3 protein: CASSGGGRALDTQYF
clone size: NA; V gene: TRBV7-2; CDR3 protein: CASSRGLAPHEQYF
clone size: NA; V gene: TRBV15; CDR3 protein: CATSSSGLGDNEQFF
clone size: NA; V gene: TRBV28; CDR3 protein: CASSQNLGGRIIYEQYF